This T cell receptor beta chain was sequenced during a study of blood T cell repertoires in COVID-19. On the study more broadly: Researchers got acute and convalescent COVID-19 samples from the United States, Italy and Spain. T cells, B-cell-depleted T cells, or PBMCs supplied cDNA or gDNA.

In germline, CDR1 is LNHDA, CDR2 SQIVND (reference sequence). V was trimmed by 8 bases and J by 4 bases, leaving 5 bases between them. This CDR3 spans 10 amino acids. The protocol was immunoSEQ multiplex PCR, while the TCRdb copy is restricted to in-frame clones and leaves out a portion. Here the sample spans 180,000 or so clones, roughly 89% being singletons. The sample comprised peripheral blood. The chain employs TRBV19 and TRBJ1-2; no reliable D call. This sequence originates from a woman in her 50s with acute or convalescent COVID-19. The CDR3 DNA is TGTGCCAGTGAGGCCTATGGCTACACCTTC. This codes for CASEAYGYTF.